What follows are 16 T cell receptor beta chains derived from one specimen sequenced in a study of blood T cells in healthy people across ages. The second PCR ran roughly 6 to 11 cycles with a sample-barcoded 5' primer and J-beta primers. TCRdb reanalysed the 5' RACE reads using MiXCR and keeps one entry per CDR3 protein. The sample has 800,000 to 950,000 distinct CDR3 sequences; 25% to 35% are singletons. The same specimen was also included in a second study, on T cells of mothers and their children.

What was sequenced was blood. These TCRs come from a woman in her thirties or forties in good health.

CDR3 loop: CASGLRDRVADTQYF. The CDR3 coding sequence is TGTGCTAGTGGTCTCCGGGACAGGGTGGCAGATACGCAGTATTTT. The genes are TRBV12-5 and TRBJ2-3; 9 bases map to TRBD1. CDR1 is LGHNT and CDR2 is FRNRAP in the germline V gene. V was clipped by 5 bases and J by 4 bases; unmatched bases: 7. The CDR3 runs to 15 residues.

The chain uses TRBV30 and TRBJ1-1; a possible D gene is TRBD1 (6 bases). V was cut by 4 bases and J by 5 bases, with 20 bases left in between. Germline lookup yields CDR1 GTSNPN and CDR2 SVGIG (reference sequence). There are 15 residues in the CDR3. The CDR3, as DNA: TGTGCCTGGATCAACCGGGGGGGCACCTCTACTGAAGCTTTCTTT. Translation gives CAWINRGGTSTEAFF.

V usage is TRBV7-8 and J usage is TRBJ1-4; the match to TRBD1 covers 8 bases. With 6 bases clipped from V and 7 bases from J, the junction kept 7 bases outside the gene matches. The germline V gene has CDR1 SGHVS and CDR2 FQNEAQ. This CDR3 contains 14 residues. The CDR3 nucleotides are TGTGCCAGCAGGGCCCAGGGGGCGGGTGAAAAACTGTTTTTT. It yields the protein CASRAQGAGEKLFF.

The chain employs TRBV14 and TRBJ2-1, with D tentatively TRBD2 (6 bases). With 1 base removed from V and 14 bases from J, the gap between germline ends came to 15 bases. The CDR3 extends over 13 amino acids. The germline V gene has CDR1 SGHDN and CDR2 FVKESK. CDR3: CASSQARAGGKFF. In nucleotides, the CDR3 is TGTGCCAGCAGCCAAGCTAGGGCCGGCGGGAAGTTCTTC.

This clonotype was found many times. V is TRBV6-5 and J is TRBJ1-5; D call uncertain. From germline, CDR1 is MNHEY and CDR2 SVGAGI. V lost 8 bases, J lost 0 bases, and 11 bases lay in between. The CDR3 is made up of 14 amino acids. CDR3 sequence: CASRSPHSNQPQHF. Written as DNA, the CDR3 is TGTGCCAGCCGGTCGCCACATAGCAATCAGCCCCAGCATTTT.

For this clonotype: It may be a read error: a sequence one base away is much more abundant. The chain uses TRBV12-3 or TRBV12-4 and TRBJ2-6, with 8 bases identical to TRBD2. The CDR3 covers 16 residues. CDR3 coding DNA: TGTGCCAGCAGCCCCGGGGGGGGCGCTGGGGCCGACGTCCTGACTTTC. Protein: CASSPGGGAGADVLTF.

This rearrangement joins TRBV20-1 to TRBJ1-1, with D perhaps TRBD1 (5 bases). Germline CDR1 DFQATT, CDR2 SNEGSKA (reference sequence). The length of the CDR3 is 14 residues. The ends were cut back, 3 bases at V and 4 bases at J, with 15 bases in the middle. CDR3 in DNA: TGCAGTGCTAGTCAGAGGGGCATAGGCACTGAAGCTTTCTTT. Translated: CSASQRGIGTEAFF.

The CDR3 DNA follows: TGCGCCAGCAGCCGGACACCTTGGGGTGGGACCCAGTACTTC. Amino acids: CASSRTPWGGTQYF. The V call is TRBV4-1, the J call TRBJ2-7, with D perhaps matching TRBD1 (5 bases). The assigned J gene may be wrong: the sequence end matches TRBJ2-5 better. Germline V CDR1 and CDR2: MGHRA, YSYEKL. This CDR3 has 14 amino acids.

This clonotype was counted at least ten times. CDR3 loop: CASSGRVYGTGELFF. The DNA of the CDR3 is TGTGCCAGCAGTGGACGGGTATACGGCACCGGGGAGCTGTTTTTT. This sequence joins TRBV25-1 and TRBJ2-2; D unresolved. Trimming took off 4 bases at V and 4 bases at J, with 13 bases between the two ends. In germline, CDR1 is MGHDK, CDR2 SYGVNS. This CDR3 region has 15 residues.

In its sample, this clonotype was seen many times. The chain joins TRBV7-9 to TRBJ2-1, with D unresolved. Looked up from germline, CDR1 is SEHNR and CDR2 is FQNEAQ (reference sequence). The CDR3 is 14 amino acids. The V end lost 2 bases, the J end lost 3 bases, and 8 bases lay between the germline ends. CDR3 sequence (DNA): TGTGCCAGCAGCTTATTAGTAGGCTACAATGAGCAGTTCTTC. Translated: CASSLLVGYNEQFF.

This chain uses TRBV27 with TRBJ1-2; no clear D gene. V was trimmed by 4 bases and J by 2 bases, leaving 14 bases between them. Germline loops: CDR1 MNHEY, CDR2 SMNVEV (reference sequence). The CDR3 extends over 15 amino acids. The DNA of the CDR3 is TGTGCCAGCAGTTGGACCCTTGCCGGGAACTATGGCTACACCTTC. Amino acids: CASSWTLAGNYGYTF.

Points on this clonotype: A much more abundant neighbour one base away suggests this may be a read error. The chain is built from TRBV9 and TRBJ2-7; 9 nucleotides match TRBD2. The CDR3 length is 15 residues. V was pared by 4 bases and J by 2 bases, with 7 bases of the junction left unmatched. The germline gives CDR1 SGDLS, CDR2 YYNGEE. The CDR3 loop is CASSLGLANTYEQYF. The CDR3 DNA sequence: TGTGCCAGCAGCTTGGGACTAGCTAACACCTACGAGCAGTACTTC.

The gene calls are TRBV7-3 and TRBJ2-7, with TRBD1 identical over 10 bases. This CDR3 region has 15 residues. Germline assignment: CDR1 SGHTA and CDR2 FQGTGA. After removal of 8 bases from V and 6 bases from J, the junction contained 13 bases not matched to a gene. For the CDR3, the DNA is TGTGCCAGCTCCCCCTCGGGGACAGGGGACCTCGAGCAGTACTTC. It encodes CASSPSGTGDLEQYF.

This chain connects TRBV5-1 to TRBJ2-5, with 10 bases identical to TRBD1. With V trimmed by 4 bases and J by 5 bases, 14 bases remained unmatched. The CDR3 totals 17 residues. The germline gives CDR1 SGHRS, CDR2 YFSETQ. The CDR3 bases are TGCGCCAGCAGCCGCTGGGCCCGGGACAGGGGTTACGAGACCCAGTACTTC. As protein: CASSRWARDRGYETQYF.

This clonotype has ten or more counts. The chain links TRBV14 to TRBJ2-7; D gene uncertain. The V and J ends lost 3 bases and 2 bases respectively, with 17 bases between them. Germline CDR1 is SGHDN and CDR2 is FVKESK. The CDR3 is 16 amino acids. The CDR3 spells CASSQDLVSAAYEQYF. Written as DNA, the CDR3 is TGTGCCAGCAGCCAGGATCTGGTATCCGCAGCCTACGAGCAGTACTTC.

This clonotype was seen many times. This chain uses TRBV29-1 with TRBJ2-3; D is ambiguous. In germline, CDR1 is SQVTM, CDR2 ANQGSEA. This CDR3 region has 11 residues. Trimming left V 2 bases short and J 4 bases short, with 4 bases between. Here the CDR3 DNA reads TGCAGCGTTGAACTTCCAGATACGCAGTATTTT. It codes for CSVELPDTQYF.